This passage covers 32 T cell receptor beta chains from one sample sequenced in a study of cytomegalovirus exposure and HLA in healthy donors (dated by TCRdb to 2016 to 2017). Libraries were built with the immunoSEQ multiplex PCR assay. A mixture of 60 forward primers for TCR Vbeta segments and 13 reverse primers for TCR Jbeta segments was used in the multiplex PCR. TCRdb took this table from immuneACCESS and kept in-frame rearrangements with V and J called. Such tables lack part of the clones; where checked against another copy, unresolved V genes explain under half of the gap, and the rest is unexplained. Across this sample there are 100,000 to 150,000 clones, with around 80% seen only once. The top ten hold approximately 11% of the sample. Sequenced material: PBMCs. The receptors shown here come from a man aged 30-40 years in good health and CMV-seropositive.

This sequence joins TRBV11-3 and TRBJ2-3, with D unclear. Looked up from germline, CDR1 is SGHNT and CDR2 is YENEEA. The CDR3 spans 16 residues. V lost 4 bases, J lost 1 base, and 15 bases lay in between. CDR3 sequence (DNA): TGTGCCAGCAGCTCACGACTGCTGACTGGCACAGATACGCAGTATTTT. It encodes CASSSRLLTGTDTQYF.

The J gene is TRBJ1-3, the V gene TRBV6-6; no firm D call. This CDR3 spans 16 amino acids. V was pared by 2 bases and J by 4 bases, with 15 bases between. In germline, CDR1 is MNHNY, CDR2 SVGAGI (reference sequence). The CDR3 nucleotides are TGTGCCAGCAGTTACAACGGGGTGGTGGAAGGAAACACCATATATTTT. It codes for CASSYNGVVEGNTIYF.

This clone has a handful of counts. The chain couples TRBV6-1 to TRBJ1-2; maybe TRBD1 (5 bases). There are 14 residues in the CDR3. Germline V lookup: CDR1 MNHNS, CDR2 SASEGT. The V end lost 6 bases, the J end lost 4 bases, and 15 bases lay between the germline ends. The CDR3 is CASSGGGIGYGYTF. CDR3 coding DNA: TGTGCCAGCAGCGGGGGGGGAATCGGCTATGGCTACACCTTC.

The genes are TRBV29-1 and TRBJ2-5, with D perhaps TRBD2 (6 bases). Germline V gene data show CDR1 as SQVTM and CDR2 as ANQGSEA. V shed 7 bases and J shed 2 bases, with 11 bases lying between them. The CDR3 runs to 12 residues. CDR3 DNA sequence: TGCAGCGCCGGGCGGGAACAAGAGACCCAGTACTTC. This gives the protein CSAGREQETQYF.

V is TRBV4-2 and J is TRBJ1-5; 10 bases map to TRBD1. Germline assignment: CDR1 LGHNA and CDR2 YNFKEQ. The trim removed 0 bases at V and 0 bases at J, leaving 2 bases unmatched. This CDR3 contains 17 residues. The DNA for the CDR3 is TGTGCCAGCAGCCAAGACCGGGACAGGGGTAGCAATCAGCCCCAGCATTTT. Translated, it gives CASSQDRDRGSNQPQHF.

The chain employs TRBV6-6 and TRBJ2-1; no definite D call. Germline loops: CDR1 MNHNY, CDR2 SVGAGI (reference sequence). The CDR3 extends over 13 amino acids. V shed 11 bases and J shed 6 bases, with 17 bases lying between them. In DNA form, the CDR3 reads TGTGCCTGGGCCCCAACTCCCACCAATGAGCAGTTCTTC. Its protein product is CAWAPTPTNEQFF.

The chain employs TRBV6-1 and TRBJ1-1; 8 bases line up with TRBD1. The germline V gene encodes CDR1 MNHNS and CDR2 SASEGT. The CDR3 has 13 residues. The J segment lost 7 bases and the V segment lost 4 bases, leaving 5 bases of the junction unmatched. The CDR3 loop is CASSVSQGGEAFF. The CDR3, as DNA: TGTGCCAGCAGTGTTTCACAGGGGGGTGAAGCTTTCTTT.

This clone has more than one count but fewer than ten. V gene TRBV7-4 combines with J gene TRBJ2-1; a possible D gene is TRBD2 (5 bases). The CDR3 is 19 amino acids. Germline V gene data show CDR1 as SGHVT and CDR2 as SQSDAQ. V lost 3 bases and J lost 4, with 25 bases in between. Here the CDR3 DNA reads TGTGCCAGCAGCTTCCCCCGGGGATTCGTCGGAAGGGTGTACAATGAGCAGTTCTTC. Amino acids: CASSFPRGFVGRVYNEQFF.

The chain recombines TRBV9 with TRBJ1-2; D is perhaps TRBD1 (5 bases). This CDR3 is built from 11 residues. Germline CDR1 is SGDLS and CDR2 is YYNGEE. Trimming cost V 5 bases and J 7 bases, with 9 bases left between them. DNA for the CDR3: TGTGCCAGCAGGACAGTAAGTGGCTACACCTTC. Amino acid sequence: CASRTVSGYTF.

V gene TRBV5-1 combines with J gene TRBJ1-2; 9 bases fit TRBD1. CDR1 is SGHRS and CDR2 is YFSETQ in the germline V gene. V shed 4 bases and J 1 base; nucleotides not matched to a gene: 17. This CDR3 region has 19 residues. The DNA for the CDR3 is TGCGCCAGCAGCGCCGCTGGAACAGGGGGCCGATTGATTAACTATGGCTACACCTTC. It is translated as CASSAAGTGGRLINYGYTF.

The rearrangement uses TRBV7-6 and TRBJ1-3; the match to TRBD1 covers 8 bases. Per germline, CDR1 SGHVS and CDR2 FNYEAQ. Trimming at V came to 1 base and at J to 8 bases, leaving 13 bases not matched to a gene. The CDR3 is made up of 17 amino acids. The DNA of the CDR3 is TGTGCCAGCAGCTTAGAAGCAGCACAGGGGGGGGAAGACACCATATATTTT. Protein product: CASSLEAAQGGEDTIYF.

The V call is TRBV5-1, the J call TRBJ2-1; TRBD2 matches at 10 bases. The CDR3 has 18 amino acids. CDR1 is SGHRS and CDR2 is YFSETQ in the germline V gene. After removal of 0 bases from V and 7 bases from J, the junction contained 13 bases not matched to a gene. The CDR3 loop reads CASSLAVVAAGGWNEQFF. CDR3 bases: TGCGCCAGCAGCTTGGCCGTCGTGGCAGCGGGAGGGTGGAATGAGCAGTTCTTC.

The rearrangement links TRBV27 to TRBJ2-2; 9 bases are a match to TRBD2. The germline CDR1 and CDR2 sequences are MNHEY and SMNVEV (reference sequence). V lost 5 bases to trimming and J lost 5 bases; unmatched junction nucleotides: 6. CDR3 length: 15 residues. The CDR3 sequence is CASSRLAERTGELFF. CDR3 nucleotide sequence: TGTGCCAGCAGTCGACTAGCGGAGCGAACCGGGGAGCTGTTTTTT.

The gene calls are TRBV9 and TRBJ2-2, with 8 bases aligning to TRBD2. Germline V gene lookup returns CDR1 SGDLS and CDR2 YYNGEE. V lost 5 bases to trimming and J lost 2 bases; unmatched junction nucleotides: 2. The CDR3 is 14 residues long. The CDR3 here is CASRSGSNTGELFF. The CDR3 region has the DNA TGTGCCAGCAGGAGCGGGAGTAACACCGGGGAGCTGTTTTTT.

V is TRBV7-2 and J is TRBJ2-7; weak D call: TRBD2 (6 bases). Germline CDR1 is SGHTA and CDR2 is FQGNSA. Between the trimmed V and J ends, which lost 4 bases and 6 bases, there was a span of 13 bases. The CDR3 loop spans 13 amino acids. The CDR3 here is CASSSGDWGEQYF. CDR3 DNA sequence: TGTGCCAGCAGCTCGGGGGACTGGGGCGAGCAGTACTTC.

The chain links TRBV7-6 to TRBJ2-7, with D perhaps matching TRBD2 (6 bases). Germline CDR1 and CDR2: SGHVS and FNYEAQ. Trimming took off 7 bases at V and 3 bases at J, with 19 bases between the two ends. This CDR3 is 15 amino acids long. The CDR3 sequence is CASTQEGGKSYEQYF. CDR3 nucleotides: TGTGCCAGCACTCAAGAGGGAGGCAAAAGCTACGAGCAGTACTTC.

Here the CDR3 reads CASSIGQGNYGYTF. The DNA for the CDR3 is TGTGCCAGCAGCATTGGACAGGGCAACTATGGCTACACCTTC. This rearrangement joins TRBV7-9 to TRBJ1-2; 8 bases agree with TRBD1. The CDR3 extends over 14 amino acids. V lost 5 bases, J lost 2 bases, and 4 bases stayed unmatched. CDR1 is SEHNR, CDR2 FQNEAQ, per germline (reference sequence).

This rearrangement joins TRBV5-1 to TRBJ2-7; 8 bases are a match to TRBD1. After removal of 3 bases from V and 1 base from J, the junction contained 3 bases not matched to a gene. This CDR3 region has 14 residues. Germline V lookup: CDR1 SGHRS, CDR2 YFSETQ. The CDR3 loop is CASSSGTGSYEQYF. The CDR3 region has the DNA TGCGCCAGCAGCTCCGGGACAGGTTCCTACGAGCAGTACTTC.

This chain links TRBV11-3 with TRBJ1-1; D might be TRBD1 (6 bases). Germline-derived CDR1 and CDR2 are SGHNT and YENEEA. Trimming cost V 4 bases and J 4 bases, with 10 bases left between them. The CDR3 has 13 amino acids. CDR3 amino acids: CASSWGGGTEAFF. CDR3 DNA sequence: TGTGCCAGCAGCTGGGGAGGGGGCACTGAAGCTTTCTTT.

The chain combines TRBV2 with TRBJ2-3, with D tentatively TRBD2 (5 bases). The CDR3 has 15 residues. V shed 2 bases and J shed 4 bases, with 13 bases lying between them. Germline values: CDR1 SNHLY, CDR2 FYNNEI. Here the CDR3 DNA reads TGTGCCAGCAGTGAACGGGCTAGCACACCAGATACGCAGTATTTT. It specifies CASSERASTPDTQYF.

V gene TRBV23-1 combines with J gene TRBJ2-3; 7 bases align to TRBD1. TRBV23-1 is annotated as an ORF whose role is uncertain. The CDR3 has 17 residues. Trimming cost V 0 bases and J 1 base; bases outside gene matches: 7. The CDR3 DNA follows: TGCGCCAGCAGTCAATCGAGGGGGCACGTTCGCACAGATACGCAGTATTTT. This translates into CASSQSRGHVRTDTQYF.

The CDR3 loop reads CASTPTVGSGNIQYF. The CDR3 DNA reads TGTGCCAGCACCCCGACAGTGGGTTCTGGGAACATTCAGTACTTC. The chain couples TRBV27 to TRBJ2-4, with a possible D match to TRBD1 (5 bases). CDR1 and CDR2 (germline): MNHEY, SMNVEV (reference sequence). The CDR3 runs to 15 residues. V was trimmed by 7 bases and J by 7 bases, leaving 20 bases between them.

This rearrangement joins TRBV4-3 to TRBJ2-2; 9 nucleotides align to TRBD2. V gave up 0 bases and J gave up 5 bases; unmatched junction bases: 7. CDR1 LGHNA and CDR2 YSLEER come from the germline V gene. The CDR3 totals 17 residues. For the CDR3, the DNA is TGCGCCAGCAGCCAAGAAATAGCGGGAGTTGGGACCGGGGAGCTGTTTTTT. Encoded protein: CASSQEIAGVGTGELFF.

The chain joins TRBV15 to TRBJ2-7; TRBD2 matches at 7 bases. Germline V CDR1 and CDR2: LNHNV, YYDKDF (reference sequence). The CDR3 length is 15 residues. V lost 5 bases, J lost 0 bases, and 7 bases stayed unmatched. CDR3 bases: TGTGCCACCAGCCGCAGGAGCGGGGTCTCCTACGAGCAGTACTTC. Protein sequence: CATSRRSGVSYEQYF.

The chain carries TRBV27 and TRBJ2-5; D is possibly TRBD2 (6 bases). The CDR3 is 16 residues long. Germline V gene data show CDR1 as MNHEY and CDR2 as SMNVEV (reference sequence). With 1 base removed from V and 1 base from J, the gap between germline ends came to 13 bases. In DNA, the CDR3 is TGTGCCAGCAGTTTATGGCGGGGCAGACCCCAAGAGACCCAGTACTTC. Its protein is CASSLWRGRPQETQYF.

The CDR3 sequence: CASSQTRASGRSEETQYF. CDR3 in DNA: TGCGCCAGCAGCCAAACAAGGGCTAGCGGGAGGTCCGAAGAGACCCAGTACTTC. V gene TRBV5-1 combines with J gene TRBJ2-5; 11 nucleotides line up with TRBD2. Per the germline V gene, CDR1 is SGHRS and CDR2 is YFSETQ. J was trimmed by 3 bases and V by 4 bases; bases with no gene match: 14. The CDR3 extends over 18 amino acids.

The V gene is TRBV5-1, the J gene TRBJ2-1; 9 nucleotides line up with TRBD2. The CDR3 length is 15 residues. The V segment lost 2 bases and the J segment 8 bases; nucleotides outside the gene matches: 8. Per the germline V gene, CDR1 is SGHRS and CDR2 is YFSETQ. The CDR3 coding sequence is TGCGCCAGCAGCTTTGTAGCGGGAGAAGGCGATGAGCAGTTCTTC. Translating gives CASSFVAGEGDEQFF.

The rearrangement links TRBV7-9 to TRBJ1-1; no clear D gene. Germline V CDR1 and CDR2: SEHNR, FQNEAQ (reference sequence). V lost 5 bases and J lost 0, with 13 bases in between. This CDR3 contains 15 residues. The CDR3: CASSRSQIMNTEAFF. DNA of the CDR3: TGTGCCAGCAGCCGAAGTCAGATCATGAACACTGAAGCTTTCTTT.

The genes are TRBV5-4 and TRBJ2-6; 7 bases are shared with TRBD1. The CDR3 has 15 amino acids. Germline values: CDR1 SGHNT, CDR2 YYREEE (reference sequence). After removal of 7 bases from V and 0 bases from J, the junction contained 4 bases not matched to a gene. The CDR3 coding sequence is TGTGCCAGCGGGACAGTCAGCTCTGGGGCCAACGTCCTGACTTTC. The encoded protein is CASGTVSSGANVLTF.

For the CDR3, the DNA is TGTGCCAGCAGTTTATCGGGGGGACTAGCGGGAGTCGTCAATGAGCAGTTCTTC. This translates into CASSLSGGLAGVVNEQFF. The gene calls are TRBV27 and TRBJ2-1; 14 bases align to TRBD2. Unmatched junction bases numbered 7, after V lost 0 bases and J lost 6 bases. The germline CDR1 and CDR2 sequences are MNHEY and SMNVEV (reference sequence). CDR3 length: 18 amino acids.

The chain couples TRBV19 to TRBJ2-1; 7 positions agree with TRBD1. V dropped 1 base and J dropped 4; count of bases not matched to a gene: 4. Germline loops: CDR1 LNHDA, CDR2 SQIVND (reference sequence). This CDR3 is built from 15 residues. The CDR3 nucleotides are TGTGCCAGTAGTATAGGCCCGGGACAGTACAATGAGCAGTTCTTC. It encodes CASSIGPGQYNEQFF.

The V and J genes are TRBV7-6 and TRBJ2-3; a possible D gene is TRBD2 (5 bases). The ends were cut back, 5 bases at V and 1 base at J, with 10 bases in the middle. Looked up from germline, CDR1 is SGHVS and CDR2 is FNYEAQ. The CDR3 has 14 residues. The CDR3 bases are TGTGCCAGCAGCCTGAGGACTCGCACAGATACGCAGTATTTT. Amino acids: CASSLRTRTDTQYF.